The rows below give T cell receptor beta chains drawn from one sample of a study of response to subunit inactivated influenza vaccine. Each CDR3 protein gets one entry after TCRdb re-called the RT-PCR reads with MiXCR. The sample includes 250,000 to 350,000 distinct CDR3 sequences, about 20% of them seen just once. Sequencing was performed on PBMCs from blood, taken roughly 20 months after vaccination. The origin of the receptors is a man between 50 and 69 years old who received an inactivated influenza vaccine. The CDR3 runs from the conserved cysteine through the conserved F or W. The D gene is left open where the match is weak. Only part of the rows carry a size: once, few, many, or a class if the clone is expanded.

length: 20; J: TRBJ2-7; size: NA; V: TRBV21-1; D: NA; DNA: TGTGCCAGCACCAAGTCCTCCGTTTCTTCTCTCTGGACAGGCTCCTACGAGCAGTACTTC; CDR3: CASTKSSVSSLWTGSYEQYF
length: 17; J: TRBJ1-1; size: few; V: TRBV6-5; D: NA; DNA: TGTGCCAGCAGTTACCTTACGGGAGGGATGGTGAACACTGAAGCTTTCTTT; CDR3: CASSYLTGGMVNTEAFF
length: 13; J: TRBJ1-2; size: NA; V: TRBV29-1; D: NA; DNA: TGCAGCGTTGAATCTGTGTCGCGCTATGGCTACACCTTC; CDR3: CSVESVSRYGYTF
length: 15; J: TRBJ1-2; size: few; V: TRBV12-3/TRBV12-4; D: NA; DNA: TGTGCCAGCAGTCTCGACGGAGTAACTAACTATGGCTACACCTTC; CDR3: CASSLDGVTNYGYTF
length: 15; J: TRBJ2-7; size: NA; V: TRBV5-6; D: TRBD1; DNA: TGTGCCAGCAGCTTTTTAGACAGGGTGGCCTACGAGCAGTACTTC; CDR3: CASSFLDRVAYEQYF
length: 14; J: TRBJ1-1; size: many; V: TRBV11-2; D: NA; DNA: TGTGCCAGCAGCTTGGGAGAGAGAAACACTGAAGCTTTCTTT; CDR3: CASSLGERNTEAFF
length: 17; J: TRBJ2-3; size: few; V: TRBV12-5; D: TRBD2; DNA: TGTGCTAGTGGTTTGGCGGGACTAGCGGAACACACAGATACGCAGTATTTT; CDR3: CASGLAGLAEHTDTQYF
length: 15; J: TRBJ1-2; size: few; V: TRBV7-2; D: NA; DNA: TGTGCCAGCAGCCCCTCACAAGCAGGGAGCGGTGGCTACACCTTC; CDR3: CASSPSQAGSGGYTF
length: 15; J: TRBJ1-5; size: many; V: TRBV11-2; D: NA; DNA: TGTGCCAGCAGCTTAAGGGCAGGGAGCAATCAGCCCCAGCATTTT; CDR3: CASSLRAGSNQPQHF
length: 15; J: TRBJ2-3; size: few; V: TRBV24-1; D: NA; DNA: TGTGCCACCAGTGACCAATACAGGGAATCAGATACGCAGTATTTT; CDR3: CATSDQYRESDTQYF
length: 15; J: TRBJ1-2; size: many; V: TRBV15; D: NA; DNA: TGTGCCACCAGCAGAGATCCGTCACCGATCTATGGCTACACCTTC; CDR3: CATSRDPSPIYGYTF
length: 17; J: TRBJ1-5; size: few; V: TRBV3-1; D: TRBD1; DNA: TGTGCCAGCAGCCAAGTTCCTTTTGGCACAGGGGGTCAGCCCCAGCATTTT; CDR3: CASSQVPFGTGGQPQHF
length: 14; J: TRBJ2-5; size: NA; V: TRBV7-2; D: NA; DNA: TGTGCCAGCAGCACCGGGCCCTCCGGGGAGACCCAGTACTTC; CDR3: CASSTGPSGETQYF
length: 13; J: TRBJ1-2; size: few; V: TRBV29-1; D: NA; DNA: TGCAGCGTTCTCCCTAAAATCAACTATGGCTACACCTTC; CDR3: CSVLPKINYGYTF
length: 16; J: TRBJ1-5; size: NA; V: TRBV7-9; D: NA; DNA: TGTGCCAGCAGTCGTGGACAGCTCAATAGCAATCAGCCCCAGCATTTT; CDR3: CASSRGQLNSNQPQHF
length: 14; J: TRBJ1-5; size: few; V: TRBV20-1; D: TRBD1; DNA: TGCAGCACCGGGACAGGGTCCTTCGGGGGGCCCCAGCATTTT; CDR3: CSTGTGSFGGPQHF
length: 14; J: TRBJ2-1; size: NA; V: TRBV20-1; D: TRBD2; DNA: TGCAGTGCTAGCCGGACTAGCGGGAGGGCCGAACCGTTCTTC; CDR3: CSASRTSGRAEPFF
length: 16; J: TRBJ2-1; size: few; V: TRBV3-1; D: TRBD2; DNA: TGTGCCAGCAGCCAAAGGCTAGCGGGGGGGCAGAATGAGCAGTTCTTC; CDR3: CASSQRLAGGQNEQFF
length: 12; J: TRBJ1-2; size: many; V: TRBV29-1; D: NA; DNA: TGCAGCGTCCGGGTTGGCTCGCGGGGCTACACCTTC; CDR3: CSVRVGSRGYTF
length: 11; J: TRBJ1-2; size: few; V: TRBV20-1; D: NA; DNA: TGCAGTGCTAGAAGACCTCCGGGGGATTACTTC; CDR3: CSARRPPGDYF
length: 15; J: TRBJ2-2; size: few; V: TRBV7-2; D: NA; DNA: TGTGCCAGCAGCTTATCGCAGGTGAACACCGGGGAGCTGTTTTTT; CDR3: CASSLSQVNTGELFF
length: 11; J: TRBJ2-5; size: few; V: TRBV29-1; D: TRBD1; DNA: TGCAGCGTTGCAGGGGGAGAGACCCAGTACTTC; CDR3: CSVAGGETQYF
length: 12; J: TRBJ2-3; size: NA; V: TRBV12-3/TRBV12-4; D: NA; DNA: TGTGCCAGCAGTGTTGTTGTCGATACGCAGTATTTT; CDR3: CASSVVVDTQYF
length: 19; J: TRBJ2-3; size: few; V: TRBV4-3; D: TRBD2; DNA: TGCGCCAGCAGCCAAGAAATGTCTAGCGGGGCGGTCTTCGCAGATACGCAGTATTTT; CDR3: CASSQEMSSGAVFADTQYF
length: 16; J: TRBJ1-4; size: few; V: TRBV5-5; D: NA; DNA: TGTGCCAGCAGCTTGGTTTCAGGGTTAACTAATGAAAAACTGTTTTTT; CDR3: CASSLVSGLTNEKLFF
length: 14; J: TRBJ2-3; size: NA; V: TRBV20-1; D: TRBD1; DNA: TGCAGTGCTACAAAAACAGGGGGCAAAGATACGCAGTATTTT; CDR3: CSATKTGGKDTQYF
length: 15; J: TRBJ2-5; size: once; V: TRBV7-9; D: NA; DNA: TGTGCCAGCAGCGCGTACTCCGGAGGCGGGGAGACCCAGTACTTC; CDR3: CASSAYSGGGETQYF
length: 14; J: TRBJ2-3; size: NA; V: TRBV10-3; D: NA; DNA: TGTACCACAAGCGACTATAAGCGGACAGATACGCAGTATTTT; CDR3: CTTSDYKRTDTQYF
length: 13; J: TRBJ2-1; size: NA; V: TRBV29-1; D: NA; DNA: TGCAGCGTCCCGGGGGGCCGAGGCTATGAGCAGTTCTTC; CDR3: CSVPGGRGYEQFF
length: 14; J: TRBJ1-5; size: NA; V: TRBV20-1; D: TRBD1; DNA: TGCAGTGCTAGGGACAGGGGGCATGGACAGCCCCAGCATTTT; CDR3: CSARDRGHGQPQHF
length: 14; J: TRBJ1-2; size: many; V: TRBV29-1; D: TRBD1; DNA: TGCAGCGTTGAGGACAGGAGAGCTAACTATGGCTACACCTTC; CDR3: CSVEDRRANYGYTF
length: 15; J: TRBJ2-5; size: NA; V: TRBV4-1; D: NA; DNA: TGCGCCAGCAGCCAAGATTGGACAAACCAAGAGACCCAGTACTTC; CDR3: CASSQDWTNQETQYF
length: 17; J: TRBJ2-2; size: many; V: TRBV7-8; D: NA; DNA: TGTGCCAGCAGCTTAGTATCGACACCCGCTGAGACCGGGGAGCTGTTTTTT; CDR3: CASSLVSTPAETGELFF
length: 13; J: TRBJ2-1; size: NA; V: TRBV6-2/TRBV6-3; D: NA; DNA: TGTGCCAGCAGTTACGCACCCGGAGGGGAGCAGTTCTTC; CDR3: CASSYAPGGEQFF
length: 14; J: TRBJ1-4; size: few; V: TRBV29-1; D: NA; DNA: TGCAGCGTTGAGGCGGCAGGGAGTAATGAAAAACTGTTTTTT; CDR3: CSVEAAGSNEKLFF
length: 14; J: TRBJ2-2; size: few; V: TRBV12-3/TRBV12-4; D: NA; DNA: TGTGCCAGCTCGGGCCAGCTGAACACCGGGGAGCTGTTTTTT; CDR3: CASSGQLNTGELFF
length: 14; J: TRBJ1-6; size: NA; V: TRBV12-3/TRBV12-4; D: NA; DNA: TGTGCCAGCAGTTTGCTGGGGGCTTATTCACCCCTCCACTTT; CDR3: CASSLLGAYSPLHF
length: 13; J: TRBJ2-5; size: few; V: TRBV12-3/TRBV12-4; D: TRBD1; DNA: TGTGCCAGCACCAGGGACAGACAAGAGACCCAGTACTTC; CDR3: CASTRDRQETQYF
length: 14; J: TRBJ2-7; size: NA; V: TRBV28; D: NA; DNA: TGTGCCAGCAGTTCGACCTGGTTTCCCTACGAGCAGTACTTC; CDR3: CASSSTWFPYEQYF
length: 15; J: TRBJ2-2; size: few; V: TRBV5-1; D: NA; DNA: TGCGCCAGCAGCTTGGCTCAGGCGAACACCGGGGAGCTGTTTTTT; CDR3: CASSLAQANTGELFF
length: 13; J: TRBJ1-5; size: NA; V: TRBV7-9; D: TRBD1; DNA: TGTGCCAGCAGCTTCACAGGGGAACAGCCCCAGCATTTT; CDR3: CASSFTGEQPQHF
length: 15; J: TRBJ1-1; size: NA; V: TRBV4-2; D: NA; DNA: TGTGCCAGCAGCCAAGCCGGGGGGGTGGGCACTGAAGCTTTCTTT; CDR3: CASSQAGGVGTEAFF
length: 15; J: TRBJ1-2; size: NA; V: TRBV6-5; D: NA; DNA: TGTGCCAGCAGTTACTCGCCTGGATCCGCCTATGGCTGCACCTTC; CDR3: CASSYSPGSAYGCTF
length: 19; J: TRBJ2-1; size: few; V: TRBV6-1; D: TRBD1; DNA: TGTGCCAGCTTCTCAACCGGTCAGGGGGTGGGTAAGTTCTACAATGAGCAGTTCTTC; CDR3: CASFSTGQGVGKFYNEQFF
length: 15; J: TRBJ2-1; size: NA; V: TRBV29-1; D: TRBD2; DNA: TGCAGCGTTGGAGGACCGGGGGGGGGTCTCAATGTGCAGTTCTTC; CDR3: CSVGGPGGGLNVQFF
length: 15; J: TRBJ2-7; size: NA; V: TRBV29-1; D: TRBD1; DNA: TGCAGCGTTGCAGACTGGGGACAGCCCTCCTACGAGCAGTACTTC; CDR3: CSVADWGQPSYEQYF
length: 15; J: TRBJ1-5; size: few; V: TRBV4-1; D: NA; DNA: TGCGCCAGCAGCCAAGATAGGGGGGGGTATCAGCCCCAGCATTTT; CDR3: CASSQDRGGYQPQHF
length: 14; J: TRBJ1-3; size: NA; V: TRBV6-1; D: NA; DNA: TGTGCCAGCTCGCAGTCCCGCGGTGGAAACACCATATATTTT; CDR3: CASSQSRGGNTIYF